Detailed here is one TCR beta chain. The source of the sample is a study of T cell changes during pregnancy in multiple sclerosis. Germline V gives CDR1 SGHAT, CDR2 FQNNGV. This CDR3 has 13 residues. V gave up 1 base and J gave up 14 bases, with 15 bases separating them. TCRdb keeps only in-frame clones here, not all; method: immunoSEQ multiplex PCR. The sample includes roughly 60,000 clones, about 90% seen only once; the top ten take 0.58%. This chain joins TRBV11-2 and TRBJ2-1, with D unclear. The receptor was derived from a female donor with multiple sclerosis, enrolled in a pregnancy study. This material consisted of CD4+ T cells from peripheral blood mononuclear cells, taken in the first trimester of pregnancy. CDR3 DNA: TGTGCCAGCAGCTTAGGTGGCCACGAAGCGAAGTTCTTC. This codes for CASSLGGHEAKFF.